One and the same sample provided the 5 T cell receptor beta chains below, sequenced in a study of T cell responses to AZD1222 COVID-19 vaccine. Method: immunoSEQ multiplex PCR; TCRdb's copy keeps in-frame clones and lacks some. Counted here are more than 100,000 clones, approximately 88% occurring once; the ten biggest clones make up around 20%. The source material was peripheral blood, sampled on day 0 of AZD1222 vaccination. The origin of the receptors is an adult in good health.

This chain uses TRBV5-1 with TRBJ2-6; 7 bases line up with TRBD2. V was clipped by 0 bases and J by 4 bases; unmatched bases: 10. This CDR3 has 18 residues. Germline V gene sequence: CDR1 SGHRS, CDR2 YFSETQ. The CDR3 is CASSLEASGASGANVLTF. The CDR3 DNA follows: TGCGCCAGCAGCTTGGAAGCTAGCGGAGCCTCAGGGGCCAACGTCCTGACTTTC.

The chain employs TRBV5-1 and TRBJ1-4, with 7 bases fitting TRBD1. Trimming cost V 4 bases and J 8 bases; bases outside gene matches: 11. This CDR3 region has 15 residues. Per germline, CDR1 SGHRS and CDR2 YFSETQ. The CDR3 reads CASSEQTGMGEKLFF. In DNA, the CDR3 is TGCGCCAGCAGCGAACAGACAGGGATGGGAGAAAAACTGTTTTTT. The whole variable domain, filled in from reference TRBV5-1 and TRBJ1-4, reads KAGVTQTPRYLIKTRGQQVTLSCSPISGHRSVSWYQQTPGQGLQFLFEYFSETQRNKGNFPGRFSGRQFSNSRSEMNVSTLELGDSALYLCASSEQTGMGEKLFFGSGTQLSVL.

This clone was counted a single time. J is TRBJ2-5 and V is TRBV24-1; the match to TRBD1 covers 8 bases. CDR1 is KGHDR, CDR2 SFDVKD, per germline. CDR3 length: 16 residues. V dropped 3 bases and J dropped 1; count of bases not matched to a gene: 6. The CDR3 loop reads CATSDRDRGPQETQYF. Written as DNA, the CDR3 is TGTGCCACCAGTGATAGAGACAGGGGCCCCCAAGAGACCCAGTACTTC.

This chain uses TRBV7-2 with TRBJ2-1, with D unclear. CDR1 and CDR2 from the germline V gene are SGHTA and FQGNSA. V was trimmed by 5 bases and J by 10 bases, leaving 9 bases between them. The CDR3 has 11 residues. The CDR3 is CASSPTVEQFF. CDR3 DNA: TGTGCCAGCAGCCCAACAGTGGAGCAGTTCTTC.

The chain combines TRBV12-3 or TRBV12-4 with TRBJ1-2, with a tentative D call TRBD1 (5 bases). The CDR3 totals 13 residues. Trimming stripped 4 bases from V and 1 base from J, with 7 bases between. As DNA, the CDR3 is TGTGCCAGCAGTTGGGACGGTAACTATGGCTACACCTTC. This gives the protein CASSWDGNYGYTF.